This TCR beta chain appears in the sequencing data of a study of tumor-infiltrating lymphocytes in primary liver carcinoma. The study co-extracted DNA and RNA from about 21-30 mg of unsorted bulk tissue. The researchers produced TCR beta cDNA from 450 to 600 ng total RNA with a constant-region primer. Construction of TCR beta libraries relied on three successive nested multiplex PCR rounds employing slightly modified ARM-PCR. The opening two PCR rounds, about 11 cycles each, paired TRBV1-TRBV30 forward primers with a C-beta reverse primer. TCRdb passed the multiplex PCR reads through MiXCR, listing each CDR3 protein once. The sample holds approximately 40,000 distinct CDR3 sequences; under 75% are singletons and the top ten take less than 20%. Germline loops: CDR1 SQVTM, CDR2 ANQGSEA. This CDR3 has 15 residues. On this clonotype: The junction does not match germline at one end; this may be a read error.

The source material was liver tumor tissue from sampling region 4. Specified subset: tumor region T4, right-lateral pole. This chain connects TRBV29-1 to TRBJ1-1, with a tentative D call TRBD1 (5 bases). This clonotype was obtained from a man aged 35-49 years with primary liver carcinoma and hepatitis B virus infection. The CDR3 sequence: CIVGPGWGMVAEASF. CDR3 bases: TGCATTGTTGGTCCAGGGTGGGGTATGGTCGCTGAAGCTTCCTTT.